This TCR beta chain derives from a study of post-analysis software for immune sequencing data. Overall study results and limits: F measure showed strong co-clustering of same-batch samples. Compared with controls, patients showed significantly lower normalized Chao1 diversity. In patients, TRBV5-6, TRBV5-1 and TRBV20-1 belonged to roughly 5 TRBV segments found more frequently than in controls.

TCR beta cDNA libraries had unique molecular identifiers. MiXCR, applied by TCRdb to the PCR reads, yields one record per CDR3 protein. The sample records almost 700,000 distinct CDR3 sequences, over 45% being singletons. After removal of 6 bases from V and 8 bases from J, the junction contained 12 bases not matched to a gene. From germline, CDR1 is MNHEY and CDR2 SVGAGI. This CDR3 region has 14 residues. Comments on this clonotype: The target antigen is unknown.

The source of this sequence is a girl aged 2-10 years with multiple sclerosis. The sequenced sample consisted of blood. The rearrangement uses TRBV6-5 and TRBJ1-2, with 7 bases fitting TRBD1. The CDR3 loop reads CASSPGPGGNGYTF. The CDR3 DNA follows: TGTGCCAGCAGCCCCGGGCCAGGGGGGAACGGCTACACCTTC.